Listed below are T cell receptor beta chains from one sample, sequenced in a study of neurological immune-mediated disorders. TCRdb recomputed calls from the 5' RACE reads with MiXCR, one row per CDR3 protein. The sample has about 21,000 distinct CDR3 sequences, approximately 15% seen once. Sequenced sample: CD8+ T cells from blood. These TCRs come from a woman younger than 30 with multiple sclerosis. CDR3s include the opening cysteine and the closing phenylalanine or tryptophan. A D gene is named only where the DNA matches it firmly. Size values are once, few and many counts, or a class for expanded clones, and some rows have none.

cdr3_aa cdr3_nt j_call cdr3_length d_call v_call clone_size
CASIYSGNTAEAFF TGTGCCAGCATCTACTCGGGAAACACGGCTGAAGCTTTCTTT TRBJ1-1 14 - TRBV27 many
CVSSHSTGAVNEQFF TGTGTCAGCAGCCATTCTACAGGTGCGGTCAATGAGCAGTTCTTC TRBJ2-1 15 - TRBV6-2/TRBV6-3 -
CASSLFSGAKNIQYF TGTGCCAGCAGCTTATTCTCAGGGGCCAAAAACATTCAGTACTTC TRBJ2-4 15 - TRBV7-9 many
CSAPDRGVNYGYTF TGCAGTGCTCCGGACAGGGGAGTTAACTATGGCTACACCTTC TRBJ1-2 14 TRBD1 TRBV20-1 -
CASSLVFPGLAGGPQETQYF TGTGCCAGCAGCTTAGTCTTCCCCGGACTAGCGGGAGGGCCCCAAGAGACCCAGTACTTC TRBJ2-5 20 TRBD2 TRBV7-2 many
CSARTGHREAFF TGCAGTGCTAGAACGGGACATCGTGAAGCTTTCTTT TRBJ1-1 12 - TRBV20-1 many
CANSYGRYNEQFF TGTGCCAACAGTTACGGGAGATACAATGAGCAGTTCTTC TRBJ2-1 13 - TRBV6-2/TRBV6-3 many
CASSFGSTRGHQPQHF TGTGCCAGCAGTTTTGGTTCGACAAGGGGGCATCAGCCCCAGCATTTT TRBJ1-5 16 TRBD1 TRBV28 many
CASSVEGLGASADEQFF TGTGCCAGCAGCGTAGAGGGCTTAGGCGCTAGCGCAGATGAGCAGTTCTTC TRBJ2-1 17 - TRBV9 many
CASSQVYLRESTENTEAFF TGTGCCAGCAGCCAAGTATACCTCCGAGAGTCGACTGAGAACACTGAAGCTTTCTTT TRBJ1-1 19 - TRBV3-1 once
CASSSFGQDTEAFF TGTGCCAGCAGCTCTTTCGGGCAGGACACTGAAGCTTTCTTT TRBJ1-1 14 - TRBV7-9 many
CASSEWRASGENEQFF TGTGCCAGCAGTGAATGGCGGGCTAGCGGGGAAAATGAGCAGTTCTTC TRBJ2-1 16 TRBD2 TRBV25-1 many
CASSIPRGGYGYTF TGTGCCAGTAGTATACCCCGGGGGGGGTATGGCTACACCTTC TRBJ1-2 14 - TRBV19 many
CASSYQRLGAMTNYGYTF TGTGCCAGCAGTTACCAGAGACTGGGGGCGATGACTAACTATGGCTACACCTTC TRBJ1-2 18 - TRBV6-5 few
CASSKERVTGGRSEPNYGYTF TGCGCCAGCAGCAAGGAAAGAGTGACAGGGGGCCGGTCAGAGCCTAACTATGGCTACACCTTC TRBJ1-2 21 TRBD1 TRBV4-1 many
CASSSGTGGIDEQFF TGTGCCAGCAGTTCCGGGACAGGGGGCATCGATGAGCAGTTCTTC TRBJ2-1 15 TRBD1 TRBV12-3/TRBV12-4 -
CSVPEAFF TGCAGCGTCCCCGAGGCTTTCTTT TRBJ1-1 8 - TRBV29-1 medium-sized
CATGNEQFF TGTGCCACGGGGAATGAGCAGTTCTTC TRBJ2-1 9 - TRBV27 few
CSVDDYGYTF TGCAGCGTTGATGACTATGGCTACACCTTC TRBJ1-2 10 - TRBV29-1 medium-sized
CASSRGNTIYF TGTGCCAGCAGTCGGGGAAACACCATATATTTT TRBJ1-3 11 - TRBV12-3/TRBV12-4 many
CISVPEATGGPESGYTF - TRBJ1-2 17 - TRBV7-5 many
CASSRIAGGKETQYF TGTGCCAGCAGTCGTATAGCGGGGGGGAAGGAGACCCAGTACTTC TRBJ2-5 15 TRBD2 TRBV12-3/TRBV12-4 many
CSVLRTREISNQPQHF TGCAGTGTTTTACGGACAAGGGAGATTAGCAATCAGCCCCAGCATTTT TRBJ1-5 16 - TRBV20-1 many
CASSSRHENTEAFF TGTGCCAGCAGTTCTCGACACGAGAACACTGAAGCTTTCTTT TRBJ1-1 14 - TRBV6-6 many
CASSLYSYEQYF TGTGCCAGCAGCTTGTATTCCTACGAGCAGTACTTC TRBJ2-7 12 - TRBV7-6 medium-sized
CAISESGSSGANVLTF TGTGCCATCAGTGAGTCCGGGTCCTCTGGGGCCAACGTCCTGACTTTC TRBJ2-6 16 - TRBV10-3 many
CAGQAAGTGGYTF TGTGCCGGTCAAGCCGCGGGGACGGGGGGCTACACCTTC TRBJ1-2 13 - TRBV6-6 few
CASSLVLSGYNEQFF TGCGCCAGCAGCTTGGTTTTAAGCGGGTACAATGAGCAGTTCTTC TRBJ2-1 15 - TRBV5-1 -
CASSSSWASYNEQFF TGTGCCAGCAGTTCCTCGTGGGCATCTTACAATGAGCAGTTCTTC TRBJ2-1 15 - TRBV28 medium-sized
CASSTPTSGRASSYNEQFF TGTGCCAGCAGCACCCCCACTAGCGGGAGGGCTAGCTCCTACAATGAGCAGTTCTTC TRBJ2-1 19 TRBD2 TRBV7-9 -
CASSRGTGANTEAFF TGTGCCAGCAGCCGAGGGACAGGGGCGAACACTGAAGCTTTCTTT TRBJ1-1 15 TRBD1 TRBV6-5 medium-sized
CASSVGGTDTQYF TGCGCCAGCAGCGTAGGGGGCACAGATACGCAGTATTTT TRBJ2-3 13 - TRBV5-1 -
CATSDSNRLNTEAFF TGTGCCACCAGTGATTCTAACCGACTGAACACTGAAGCTTTCTTT TRBJ1-1 15 - TRBV24-1 many
CSVDEGIRETQYF TGCAGCGTTGATGAGGGGATACGGGAGACCCAGTACTTC TRBJ2-5 13 - TRBV29-1 many
CSGAGTEHNEQFF TGCAGCGGGGCCGGGACAGAACATAATGAGCAGTTCTTC TRBJ2-1 13 TRBD1 TRBV29-1 many
CASSLTRGVDGYTF TGTGCCAGCAGTTTAACGCGGGGCGTCGATGGCTACACCTTC TRBJ1-2 14 - TRBV27 medium-sized
CASSLRGGGREKGTDTQYF TGTGCCAGCAGCTTACGTGGGGGAGGTCGGGAGAAGGGCACAGATACGCAGTATTTT TRBJ2-3 19 - TRBV7-2 many
CASSVYRDTDTQYF TGTGCCAGCAGCGTGTATCGCGACACAGATACGCAGTATTTT TRBJ2-3 14 - TRBV9 medium-sized
CSAWDRLSGNTIYF TGCAGTGCTTGGGACAGACTTTCTGGAAACACCATATATTTT TRBJ1-3 14 TRBD1 TRBV20-1 -
CASSLGGGSRDEQFF TGTGCCAGCAGCCTGGGTGGGGGTAGCCGCGATGAGCAGTTCTTC TRBJ2-1 15 - TRBV5-5 medium-sized